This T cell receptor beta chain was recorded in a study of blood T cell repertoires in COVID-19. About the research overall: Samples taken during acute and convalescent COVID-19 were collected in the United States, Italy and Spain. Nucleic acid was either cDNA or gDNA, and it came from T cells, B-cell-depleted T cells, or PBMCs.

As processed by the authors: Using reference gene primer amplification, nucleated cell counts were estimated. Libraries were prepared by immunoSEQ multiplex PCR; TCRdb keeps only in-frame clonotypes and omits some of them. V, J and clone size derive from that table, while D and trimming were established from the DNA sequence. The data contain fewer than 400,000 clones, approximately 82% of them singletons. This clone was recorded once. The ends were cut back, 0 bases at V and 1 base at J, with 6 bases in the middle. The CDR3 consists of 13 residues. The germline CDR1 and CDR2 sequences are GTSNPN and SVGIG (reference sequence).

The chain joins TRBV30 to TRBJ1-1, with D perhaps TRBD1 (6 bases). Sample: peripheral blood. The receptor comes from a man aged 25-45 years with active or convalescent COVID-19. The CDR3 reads CAWSVGQNTEAFF. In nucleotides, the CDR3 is TGTGCCTGGAGTGTGGGACAGAACACTGAAGCTTTCTTT.